This T cell receptor (beta chain) was sequenced in a study of vaccination and CD4 T cells after COVID-19. By frequency in the sample, this clonotype is medium-sized. The antigen remains unidentified. Treatment indicated: roughly ten-day PBMC culture with coronavirus spike peptide pools or control peptides (ViraFEST assay). Positive PCR results dated from March to December 2020, before the US Alpha, Beta and Delta variants. Per well, about 2.2 million PBMCs were cultured in the presence of around 10 IU/ml IL-2 and 10 ug/ml peptide pools. The Oncomine TCR Beta short-read assay generated sequence data from the DNA of cultured CD4+ T cells. TCRdb ran MiXCR on the PCR reads and lists one entry per CDR3 protein. The sample records 15,000 to 17,000 distinct CDR3 sequences, 35% to 50% being singletons. V dropped 3 bases and J dropped 0 bases, with 9 bases sitting between them. CDR1 and CDR2 (germline): DFQATT, SNEGSKA (reference sequence). The CDR3 is made up of 14 amino acids.

J is TRBJ1-5 and V is TRBV20-1; D is unresolved. The input for sequencing was CD4+ T cells from blood, cultured in vitro, taken before SARS-CoV-2 vaccination. The source is a human donor who had recovered from COVID-19. The CDR3 sequence: CSASPGDSNQPQHF. CDR3 bases: TGCAGTGCTAGCCCGGGAGATAGCAATCAGCCCCAGCATTTT.